These 20 T cell receptor beta chains originate from one sample sequenced in a study of PD-L1 blockade in urothelial cancer. Assay used: immunoSEQ multiplex PCR; TCRdb lists only in-frame clones, some missing. The sample has roughly 30,000 clones, over 70% seen once. Time point of the sample: pretreatment peripheral blood. The sample consisted of PBMCs, taken around atezolizumab (anti-PD-L1) treatment. These receptors were obtained from a man in his fifties or sixties with urothelial cancer.

V and J are TRBV19 and TRBJ2-7; the match to TRBD1 covers 9 bases. CDR1 and CDR2 (germline): LNHDA, SQIVND (reference sequence). V lost 3 bases, J lost 3 bases, and 3 bases stayed unmatched. This CDR3 has 14 amino acids. The DNA of the CDR3 is TGTGCCAGTAGTATGACAGGGGGTGTCTACGAGCAGTACTTC. Residues: CASSMTGGVYEQYF.

This clone was seen ten or more times. CDR3 loop: CSARDGTGFTF. CDR3 coding DNA: TGCAGTGCTAGAGATGGGACAGGGTTCACCTTC. The chain employs TRBV20-1 and TRBJ1-2; 9 positions match TRBD1. Germline CDR1 DFQATT, CDR2 SNEGSKA (reference sequence). V lost 0 bases, J lost 13 bases, and 3 bases stayed unmatched. The CDR3 totals 11 residues.

This clone was counted once. The chain recombines TRBV7-3 with TRBJ2-5; TRBD2 aligns across 7 bases. Germline CDR1 SGHTA, CDR2 FQGTGA. Trimming at V came to 4 bases and at J to 4 bases, leaving 3 bases not matched to a gene. This CDR3 has 13 residues. The CDR3 region is CASSSTSVETQYF. CDR3 coding DNA: TGTGCCAGCAGCTCCACTAGCGTAGAGACCCAGTACTTC.

This chain joins TRBV7-8 and TRBJ2-1; D is ambiguous. CDR3 length: 12 residues. Trimming stripped 5 bases from V and 3 bases from J, with 5 bases between. The germline V gene encodes CDR1 SGHVS and CDR2 FQNEAQ. Written as DNA, the CDR3 is TGTGCCAGCAGCGAGGACTACAATGAGCAGTTCTTC. It codes for CASSEDYNEQFF.

The V and J genes are TRBV11-2 and TRBJ1-4, with 8 bases aligning to TRBD1. Germline trimming cut 4 bases from V and 7 bases from J; bases unmatched to any gene: 11. The CDR3 is made up of 16 amino acids. Germline V lookup: CDR1 SGHAT, CDR2 FQNNGV. The CDR3 coding sequence is TGTGCCAGCAGCTCCGGACAGGGCGGGTTGGGTGAAAAACTGTTTTTT. Its protein product is CASSSGQGGLGEKLFF.

By sample fraction, this clone is medium-sized. The J gene is TRBJ1-2, the V gene TRBV28; D unclear. The germline V and J ends were trimmed by 11 bases and 1 base, with 11 bases remaining between them. The CDR3 sequence is 12 residues long. The germline V gene encodes CDR1 MDHEN and CDR2 SYDVKM. The DNA of the CDR3 is TGTGCCGTTTCGCGCCTTAACTATGGCTACACCTTC. Amino acid sequence: CAVSRLNYGYTF.

The rearrangement uses TRBV5-6 and TRBJ2-7; 12 nucleotides match TRBD2. Germline CDR1 SGHDT, CDR2 YYEEEE. The length of the CDR3 is 15 residues. V shed 0 bases, J shed 2 bases, and the junction held 0 bases outside the gene matches. CDR3 coding DNA: TGTGCCAGCAGCTTGGGGACTAGCGGGGCCTACGAGCAGTACTTC. It yields the protein CASSLGTSGAYEQYF.

The rearrangement joins TRBV7-3 to TRBJ2-3; tentatively, D is TRBD2 (6 bases). Germline V gives CDR1 SGHTA, CDR2 FQGTGA. The ends were cut back, 5 bases at V and 4 bases at J, with 13 bases in the middle. This CDR3 has 14 residues. CDR3 loop: CASSLLAVSDTQYF. The CDR3 DNA sequence: TGTGCCAGCAGCCTCTTAGCGGTTTCAGATACGCAGTATTTT.

This chain joins TRBV7-2 and TRBJ2-7; 8 positions match TRBD2. The germline gives CDR1 SGHTA, CDR2 FQGNSA. The ends lost 0 bases at V and 4 bases at J; junction bases unmatched: 11. CDR3 length equals 17 residues. The CDR3 here is CASSLARGGTRRYEQYF. CDR3 coding DNA: TGTGCCAGCAGCTTAGCCCGTGGGGGGACTAGAAGATACGAGCAGTACTTC.

The V gene is TRBV5-1, the J gene TRBJ2-3; TRBD2 agrees at 9 bases. The CDR3 is 19 amino acids. The J segment lost 4 bases and the V segment lost 4 bases, leaving 19 bases of the junction unmatched. Per germline, CDR1 SGHRS and CDR2 YFSETQ. The CDR3 DNA follows: TGCGCCAGCAGCCCCCCATCCGGGACTAGCATAGGGCTACCAGATACGCAGTATTTT. Its protein is CASSPPSGTSIGLPDTQYF.

The chain is built from TRBV6-6 and TRBJ2-7; 7 positions agree with TRBD1. Germline trimming cut 6 bases from V and 3 bases from J; bases unmatched to any gene: 11. The CDR3 is 15 residues long. The germline V gene encodes CDR1 MNHNY and CDR2 SVGAGI (reference sequence). The CDR3 spells CASRVLPGQYYEQYF. DNA of the CDR3: TGTGCCAGCAGAGTCCTACCGGGACAGTACTACGAGCAGTACTTC.

The chain is built from TRBV10-2 and TRBJ1-1, with TRBD1 as a possible D gene (6 bases). The germline CDR1 and CDR2 sequences are WSHSY and SAAADI. The CDR3 runs 15 residues. The V end lost 4 bases, the J end lost 2 bases, and 14 bases lay between the germline ends. CDR3 DNA sequence: TGCGCCAGCAGTGGGATACAGGGTAGAAACACTGAAGCTTTCTTT. Amino acid sequence: CASSGIQGRNTEAFF.

The rearrangement uses TRBV28 and TRBJ2-1; 7 positions agree with TRBD2. Losses at the gene ends were 7 bases for V and 4 bases for J; bases not matched to a gene: 7. CDR3 length: 14 residues. Looked up from germline, CDR1 is MDHEN and CDR2 is SYDVKM. The CDR3 nucleotides are TGTGCCAGCACCAAACTAGCGACGTACAATGAGCAGTTCTTC. As protein: CASTKLATYNEQFF.

The chain carries TRBV14 and TRBJ1-2; TRBD1 might be the D (5 bases). Trimming pared 0 bases from V and 8 bases from J, leaving 22 bases between. Germline V gene data show CDR1 as SGHDN and CDR2 as FVKESK. The CDR3 is made up of 17 amino acids. CDR3 region: CASSQDPPRRGLEGYTF. CDR3 nucleotide sequence: TGTGCCAGCAGCCAAGATCCACCCCGAAGGGGCTTAGAGGGCTACACCTTC.

Comment on this clone: The junction shows a germline mismatch at one end, possibly a read error. The chain uses TRBV6-4 and TRBJ1-2; the match to TRBD1 covers 8 bases. CDR1 MRHNA and CDR2 SNTAGT come from the germline V gene. This CDR3 region has 15 residues. The CDR3 region has the DNA TGTGCCAGCAGTGGGGCGGACAGGGTGGACTATGGCTACATCTTC. This encodes CASSGADRVDYGYIF.

The chain employs TRBV27 and TRBJ1-6; tentatively, D is TRBD1 (6 bases). V lost 0 bases and J lost 7, with 10 bases in between. The CDR3 runs 15 residues. Germline CDR1 is MNHEY and CDR2 is SMNVEV (reference sequence). The CDR3 sequence: CASSLSPGQNSPLHF. Written as DNA, the CDR3 is TGTGCCAGCAGTTTATCCCCCGGACAGAATTCACCCCTCCACTTT.

This clone appeared a single time. The CDR3 protein is CASSIQMGGFPSEAFF. The CDR3 bases are TGTGCCAGTAGTATCCAAATGGGGGGGTTCCCATCTGAAGCTTTCTTT. V gene TRBV19 combines with J gene TRBJ1-1; possible D gene TRBD1, 5 bases. Germline CDR1 and CDR2: LNHDA and SQIVND (reference sequence). The V gene lost 3 bases and the J gene lost 6 bases, with 20 bases spanning the gap. The CDR3 has 16 amino acids.

The rearrangement uses TRBV11-2 and TRBJ2-1; possible D gene TRBD1, 6 bases. Germline CDR1 is SGHAT and CDR2 is FQNNGV. Trimming pared 7 bases from V and 9 bases from J, leaving 22 bases between. This CDR3 contains 15 residues. CDR3 bases: TGTGCCAGCACTCTAAGGGGGAGTGGAGGTGGTGAGCAGTTCTTC. Protein: CASTLRGSGGGEQFF. Based on the CDR3 plus reference TRBV11-2 and TRBJ2-1, the full variable domain is EAGVAQSPRYKIIEKRQSVAFWCNPISGHATLYWYQQILGQGPKLLIQFQNNGVVDDSQLPKDRFSAERLKGVDSTLKIQPAKLEDSAVYLCASTLRGSGGGEQFFGPGTRLTVL.

The gene calls are TRBV6-6 and TRBJ2-5; 7 nucleotides line up with TRBD1. The J segment lost 3 bases and the V segment lost 4 bases, leaving 8 bases of the junction unmatched. Germline CDR1 is MNHNY and CDR2 is SVGAGI (reference sequence). The CDR3 has 15 amino acids. The CDR3: CASSSWGQIKETQYF. CDR3 nucleotide sequence: TGTGCCAGCAGTTCCTGGGGACAGATTAAAGAGACCCAGTACTTC.

The table lists this clone with a few counts. The chain carries TRBV29-1 and TRBJ1-1; D is unclear. CDR1 is SQVTM, CDR2 ANQGSEA, per germline. This CDR3 spans 12 amino acids. The ends were cut back, 7 bases at V and 8 bases at J, with 17 bases in the middle. CDR3 in DNA: TGCAGCGCCCCGAGGTTAGGCGGAGAAGCTTTCTTT. Translating it yields CSAPRLGGEAFF.